Below are 17 T cell receptor beta chains sequenced from a single sample in a study of T cells in Graves' hyperthyroidism and ophthalmopathy. Amplification of TCR beta CDR3 regions was performed using RNA transcripts as template. The TCR CDR3 was amplified in a first-round RT-PCR using the HTBI primer set. MiXCR, run by TCRdb on the multiplex PCR reads, gives a single entry per CDR3 protein. The data hold a few hundred thousand distinct CDR3 sequences, with about 43% observed a single time. Sequencing was done on a sample of peripheral blood or thyroid tissue (not recorded which). All receptors come from a woman aged 18 to 35 with Graves' hyperthyroidism.

In regard to this clonotype: Mismatch with germline at one junction end may stem from a read error. V usage is TRBV18 and J usage is TRBJ2-7; TRBD1 is a possible D gene (6 bases). This CDR3 is built from 12 residues. Germline-derived CDR1 and CDR2 are KGHSH and LQKENI. The CDR3 here is CASPPGTMMQYF. CDR3 DNA sequence: TGTGCCAGCCCACCCGGGACAATGATGCAGTACTTC.

This chain links TRBV30 with TRBJ1-5, with a weak D call TRBD1 (5 bases). Trimming left V 3 bases short and J 9 bases short, with 24 bases between. The germline V gene encodes CDR1 GTSNPN and CDR2 SVGIG (reference sequence). This CDR3 spans 16 amino acids. The CDR3 nucleotides are TGTGCCTGGAGCGAAACGGGCAGGGCAGCAGGGTGGCCCCAGCATTTT. Translated, it gives CAWSETGRAAGWPQHF.

Ten or more counts support this clonotype. The gene calls are TRBV20-1 and TRBJ1-1, with a possible D match to TRBD1 (5 bases). V was cut by 3 bases and J by 8 bases, with 10 bases left in between. This CDR3 spans 11 amino acids. Per the germline V gene, CDR1 is DFQATT and CDR2 is SNEGSKA (reference sequence). CDR3 sequence reads: CSARGLREAFF. CDR3 sequence (DNA): TGCAGTGCTAGGGGGCTCCGGGAAGCTTTCTTT.

This clonotype was seen once. The V and J genes are TRBV29-1 and TRBJ1-2, with 11 positions matching TRBD1. Per the germline V gene, CDR1 is SQVTM and CDR2 is ANQGSEA. The CDR3 is 14 residues long. J gave up 5 bases and V 4 bases, and 6 bases lay outside the gene matches. CDR3 protein: CSVVPGQGEYGYTF. CDR3 coding DNA: TGCAGCGTTGTGCCGGGACAGGGGGAATATGGCTACACCTTC.

This clonotype was seen more than once but under ten times. V usage is TRBV7-8 and J usage is TRBJ2-2; 8 bases map to TRBD2. Germline V CDR1 and CDR2: SGHVS, FQNEAQ. V lost 2 bases and J lost 7; bases outside the gene matches: 12. This CDR3 comprises 17 residues. The CDR3 region has the DNA TGTGCCAGCAGCTTATCGGTAGCGGGACCTTCATTCGGGGAGCTGTTTTTT. Protein: CASSLSVAGPSFGELFF. Variable domain in full (rest from reference TRBV7-8 and TRBJ2-2): GAGVSQSPRYKVAKRGQDVALRCDPISGHVSLFWYQQALGQGPEFLTYFQNEAQLDKSGLPSDRFFAERPEGSVSTLKIQRTQQEDSAVYLCASSLSVAGPSFGELFFGEGSRLTVL.

In this sample, this clonotype turned up many times. The chain links TRBV19 to TRBJ1-2, with a tentative D call TRBD1 (5 bases). The CDR3 is 13 amino acids. Germline V lookup: CDR1 LNHDA, CDR2 SQIVND (reference sequence). The V end was cut by 6 bases, the J end by 4 bases, with 12 bases between. The CDR3 region is CASRQGYTYGYTF. The CDR3 coding sequence is TGTGCCAGTAGGCAGGGATATACCTATGGCTACACCTTC.

Many counts were recorded for this clonotype. The chain uses TRBV18 and TRBJ2-7; D ambiguous. V was clipped by 3 bases and J by 3 bases, with 9 bases between them. This CDR3 has 13 amino acids. CDR1 is KGHSH, CDR2 LQKENI, per germline. This chain's CDR3 is CASSPRVGYEQYF. The CDR3 nucleotides read TGTGCCAGCTCACCCCGTGTGGGCTACGAGCAGTACTTC.

This chain links TRBV20-1 with TRBJ1-1; TRBD1 is a possible D gene (6 bases). Germline lookup yields CDR1 DFQATT and CDR2 SNEGSKA (reference sequence). The CDR3 runs to 14 residues. The V gene lost 3 bases and the J gene lost 4 bases, with 15 bases spanning the gap. The CDR3 is CSARHSGGGTEAFF. The CDR3 nucleotides are TGCAGTGCTAGGCATTCGGGAGGGGGCACTGAAGCTTTCTTT.

In this sample, this clonotype turned up a few times. V gene TRBV5-1 combines with J gene TRBJ2-7, with D perhaps matching TRBD2 (5 bases). TRBJ2-1 matches the DNA end more closely, so the J call is doubtful. There are 12 residues in the CDR3. Germline V gene sequence: CDR1 SGHRS, CDR2 YFSETQ. CDR3 bases: TGCGCCAGCAGCCGTACTAGGTATGAGCAGTTCTTC. This translates into CASSRTRYEQFF.

V gene TRBV9 combines with J gene TRBJ1-5; TRBD1 agrees at 8 bases. The germline CDR1 and CDR2 sequences are SGDLS and YYNGEE. The length of the CDR3 is 14 residues. V trimming: 5 bases; J trimming: 9 bases; junction bases outside the gene matches: 10. The CDR3 DNA reads as TGTGCCAGCAGGACAGGGGACTTGTTCGCGCCCCAGCATTTT. It specifies CASRTGDLFAPQHF.

This clonotype has just a few counts. At one end the junction does not follow the germline gene, possibly because of a read error. This chain links TRBV19 with TRBJ2-7, with 10 bases aligning to TRBD2. Germline values: CDR1 LNHDA, CDR2 SQIVND (reference sequence). The CDR3 length is 14 residues. CDR3 in DNA: TGTGCCTGTAGCCAGGGACTAGCGTCCTACGAGCAGTACTTC. Translating gives CACSQGLASYEQYF.

About this clonotype itself: A much larger clone lies a single base off, so this may be a read error. V and J are TRBV11-2 and TRBJ1-5, with 10 bases that match TRBD1. The CDR3 is 14 residues long. Germline CDR1 reads SGHAT; CDR2 reads FQNNGV. CDR3 sequence: CASSPGTGEQLQHF. The CDR3 DNA reads as TGTGCCAGCAGCCCGGGGACAGGGGAACAGCTCCAGCATTTT.

The chain combines TRBV29-1 with TRBJ1-4; TRBD1 is a possible D gene (6 bases). The ends were cut back, 7 bases at V and 7 bases at J, with 22 bases in the middle. This CDR3 spans 15 amino acids. In germline, CDR1 is SQVTM, CDR2 ANQGSEA. As DNA, the CDR3 is TGCAGCGGGCGACAGGAGGATCGTCTTGTTGAAAAACTGTTTTTT. This gives the protein CSGRQEDRLVEKLFF.

The chain is built from TRBV25-1 and TRBJ2-7; 11 nucleotides line up with TRBD2. CDR3 length equals 16 residues. The V gene's germline CDR1 is MGHDK and CDR2 SYGVNS. J lost 7 bases, V lost 6 bases, and 14 bases had no gene match. For the CDR3, the DNA is TGTGCCAGCAGCCGATTGTGGCTAGCGGGAGGAAAAGAGCAGTACTTC. Encoded protein: CASSRLWLAGGKEQYF.

The J gene is TRBJ2-6, the V gene TRBV29-1; maybe TRBD2 (5 bases). CDR1 and CDR2 (germline): SQVTM, ANQGSEA. This CDR3 spans 17 amino acids. Trimming took 5 bases from V and 4 from J, leaving 21 bases between them. CDR3 nucleotides: TGCAGCGTTCAACTTCGGCAGGCGGGCTTGGGGGCCAACGTCCTGACTTTC. It is translated as CSVQLRQAGLGANVLTF.

This clonotype was recorded at least ten times. The chain has TRBV15 and TRBJ2-7; 9 positions agree with TRBD1. The germline CDR1 and CDR2 sequences are LNHNV and YYDKDF (reference sequence). There are 15 residues in the CDR3. Germline trimming cut 0 bases from V and 3 bases from J; bases unmatched to any gene: 3. DNA of the CDR3: TGTGCCACCAGCAGAGATCGGGGACAGGGCTACGAGCAGTACTTC. Encoded protein: CATSRDRGQGYEQYF. The complete variable domain, with remaining parts taken from reference TRBV15 and TRBJ2-7, reads DAMVIQNPRYQVTQFGKPVTLSCSQTLNHNVMYWYQQKSSQAPKLLFHYYDKDFNNEADTPDNFQSRRPNTSFCFLDIRSPGLGDTAMYLCATSRDRGQGYEQYFGPGTRLTVT.

V is TRBV12-3 or TRBV12-4 and J is TRBJ2-7; 8 positions agree with TRBD2. CDR3 length: 10 residues. Written as DNA, the CDR3 is TGTGCTAGCGGGGTCCACGAGCAGTACTTC. This encodes CASGVHEQYF.